This TCR beta chain was recorded in a study of cytomegalovirus exposure and HLA in healthy donors. Overall study context: The approximately 120 validation repertoires, a later analysis reported, used the same platform as the approximately 700 first-cohort repertoires. Study observations and caveats: The CMV antigen specificity of three CMV-associated chains was confirmed through in vitro analysis.

Only in-frame clones appear in the TCRdb table, and some are missing; sequencing was by immunoSEQ multiplex PCR. The sample records over 70,000 clones, around nine tenths being singletons. Per germline, CDR1 MDHEN and CDR2 SYDVKM. There are 14 residues in the CDR3. The V end lost 4 bases, the J end lost 4 bases, and 10 bases lay between the germline ends. With regard to this clone: Its antigen is unidentified.

The sequence derives from a woman between 18 and 29 years old in good health and CMV-seropositive. The chain joins TRBV28 to TRBJ1-4; D might be TRBD1 (6 bases). The sample comprised PBMCs. The chain's CDR3 is CASSWGGGNEKLFF. As DNA, the CDR3 is TGTGCCAGCAGTTGGGGAGGGGGTAATGAAAAACTGTTTTTT.